The TCR beta chain under discussion was sequenced for a study of early T cells in non-severe SARS-CoV-2 infection. At the level of the study: Chains from this unsorted whole-blood bulk RNA could not be paired.

This clonotype has a handful of counts. Its specificity is unknown. As part of library construction, unique molecular identifiers were attached to individual cDNA molecules. TCRdb called the 5' RACE reads again in MiXCR, with one record for every CDR3 protein. This sample has tens of thousands of distinct CDR3 sequences, with roughly 12% found just once. General study results and limits: The VDJdb matching leaned toward anti-spike CD8 responses and overlooked private and CD4 specificities.

Germline CDR1 and CDR2: KGHSH and LQKENI. The CDR3 is made up of 13 amino acids. V gave up 5 bases and J gave up 2 bases; unmatched junction bases: 2. The TCR sequence derives from an adult who was a healthcare worker with PCR-confirmed SARS-CoV-2 infection or an uninfected control (not recorded which). Specimen: whole blood. The chain employs TRBV18 and TRBJ2-5; 7 nucleotides line up with TRBD2. This CDR3 reads CASSSGLQETQYF. In DNA, the CDR3 is TGTGCCAGCTCATCGGGACTACAAGAGACCCAGTACTTC. Full variable domain (missing parts from reference TRBV18 and TRBJ2-5): NAGVMQNPRHLVRRRGQEARLRCSPMKGHSHVYWYRQLPEEGLKFMVYLQKENIIDESGMPKERFSAEFPKEGPSILRIQQVVRGDSAAYFCASSSGLQETQYFGPGTRLLVL.